Below are 5 T cell receptor beta chains sequenced from a single sample in a study of T cell responses to AZD1222 COVID-19 vaccine. Profiled with immunoSEQ multiplex PCR; TCRdb holds only in-frame clones, not every one. The table has approximately 46,000 clones, 60% to 85% seen once. Sequences were derived from peripheral blood, sampled on day 0 of AZD1222 vaccination. These TCRs come from an adult in good health.

V gene TRBV19 combines with J gene TRBJ1-4, with TRBD1 matching 10 bases. This CDR3 is 18 amino acids long. The V and J ends lost 6 bases and 7 bases, in that order; junction bases with no gene match: 17. The germline gives CDR1 LNHDA, CDR2 SQIVND (reference sequence). CDR3 in DNA: TGTGCCAGTAGATCGAGGGACAGGGGCGTTCGAGGTGGTGAAAAACTGTTTTTT. Translated: CASRSRDRGVRGGEKLFF.

The chain's CDR3 is CASSYSMLRNTEAFF. The DNA for the CDR3 is TGTGCCAGCAGTTACTCGATGTTACGGAACACTGAAGCTTTCTTT. The rearrangement links TRBV6-5 to TRBJ1-1; the D is unclear. This CDR3 has 15 amino acids. Germline V gene data show CDR1 as MNHEY and CDR2 as SVGAGI. The ends were cut back, 0 bases at V and 1 base at J, with 9 bases in the middle.

In its sample, this clone was seen once. The chain recombines TRBV5-1 with TRBJ2-5, with 7 bases that match TRBD2. CDR3 length: 19 amino acids. The trim removed 5 bases at V and 0 bases at J, leaving 19 bases unmatched. Germline assignment: CDR1 SGHRS and CDR2 YFSETQ. The CDR3 coding sequence is TGCGCCAGCAGGCCTACGTCTAGCGGCTATAAACTTTACCAAGAGACCCAGTACTTC. Its protein product is CASRPTSSGYKLYQETQYF.

This chain uses TRBV19 with TRBJ1-1, with 7 bases fitting TRBD1. Germline lookup yields CDR1 LNHDA and CDR2 SQIVND (reference sequence). CDR3 size: 14 residues. With 5 bases clipped from V and 2 bases from J, the junction kept 5 bases outside the gene matches. This CDR3 reads CASSLRQGNTEAFF. The CDR3 DNA sequence: TGTGCCAGTAGTCTCCGACAGGGTAACACTGAAGCTTTCTTT.

V usage is TRBV19 and J usage is TRBJ1-4; D is unclear. Germline V gives CDR1 LNHDA, CDR2 SQIVND (reference sequence). The CDR3 contains 15 residues. Trimming stripped 1 base from V and 8 bases from J, with 14 bases between. The CDR3 is CASSIVLLGSEKLFF. CDR3 nucleotides: TGTGCCAGTAGTATAGTTCTCCTGGGGAGCGAAAAACTGTTTTTT.